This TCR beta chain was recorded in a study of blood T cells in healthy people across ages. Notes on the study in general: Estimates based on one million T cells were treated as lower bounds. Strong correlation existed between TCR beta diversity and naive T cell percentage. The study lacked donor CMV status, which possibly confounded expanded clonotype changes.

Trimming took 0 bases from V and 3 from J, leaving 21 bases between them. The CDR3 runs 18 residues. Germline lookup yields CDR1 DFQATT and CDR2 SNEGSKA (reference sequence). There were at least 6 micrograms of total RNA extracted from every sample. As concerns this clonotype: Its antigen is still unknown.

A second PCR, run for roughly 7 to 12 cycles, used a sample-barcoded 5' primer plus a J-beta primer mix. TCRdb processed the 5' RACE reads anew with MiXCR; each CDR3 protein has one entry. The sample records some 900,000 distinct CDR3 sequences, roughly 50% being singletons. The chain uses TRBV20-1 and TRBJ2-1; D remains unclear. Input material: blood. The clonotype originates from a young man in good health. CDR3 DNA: TGCAGTGCTAGAGATCTAGTCCGGCAGACAATTAACTACAATGAGCAGTTCTTC. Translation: CSARDLVRQTINYNEQFF.